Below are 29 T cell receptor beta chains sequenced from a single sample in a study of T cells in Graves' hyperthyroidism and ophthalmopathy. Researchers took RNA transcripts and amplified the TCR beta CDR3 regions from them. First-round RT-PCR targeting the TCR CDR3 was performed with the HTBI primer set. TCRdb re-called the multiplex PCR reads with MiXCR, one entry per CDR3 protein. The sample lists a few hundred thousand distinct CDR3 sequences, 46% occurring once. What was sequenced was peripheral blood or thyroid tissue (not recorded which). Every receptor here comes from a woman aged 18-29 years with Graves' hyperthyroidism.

The CDR3 region is CASSEPPGQNTEAFF. CDR3 bases: TGTGCCAGCAGTGAACCCCCGGGTCAGAACACTGAAGCTTTCTTT. The chain is built from TRBV2 and TRBJ1-1; unclear D gene. The CDR3 covers 15 residues. Trimming stripped 2 bases from V and 1 base from J, with 11 bases between. Looked up from germline, CDR1 is SNHLY and CDR2 is FYNNEI.

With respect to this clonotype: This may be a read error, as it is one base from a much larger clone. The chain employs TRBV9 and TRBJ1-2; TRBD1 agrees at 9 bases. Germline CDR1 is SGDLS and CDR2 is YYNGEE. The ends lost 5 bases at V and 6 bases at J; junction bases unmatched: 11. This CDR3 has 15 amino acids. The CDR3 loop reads CASRSAQGQGDGYTF. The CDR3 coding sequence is TGTGCCAGCAGGTCTGCACAGGGACAGGGAGATGGCTACACCTTC.

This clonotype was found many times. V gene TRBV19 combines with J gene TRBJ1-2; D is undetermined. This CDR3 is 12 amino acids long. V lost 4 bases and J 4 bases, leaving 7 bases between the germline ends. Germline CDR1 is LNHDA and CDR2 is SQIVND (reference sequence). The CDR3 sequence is CASSKGVYGYTF. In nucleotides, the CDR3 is TGTGCCAGTAGTAAGGGAGTCTATGGCTACACCTTC.

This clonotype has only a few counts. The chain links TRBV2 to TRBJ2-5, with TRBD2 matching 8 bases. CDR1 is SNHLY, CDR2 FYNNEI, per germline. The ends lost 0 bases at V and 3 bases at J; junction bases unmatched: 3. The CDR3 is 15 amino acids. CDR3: CASSEARGEKETQYF. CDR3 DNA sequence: TGTGCCAGCAGTGAAGCGCGGGGGGAAAAAGAGACCCAGTACTTC.

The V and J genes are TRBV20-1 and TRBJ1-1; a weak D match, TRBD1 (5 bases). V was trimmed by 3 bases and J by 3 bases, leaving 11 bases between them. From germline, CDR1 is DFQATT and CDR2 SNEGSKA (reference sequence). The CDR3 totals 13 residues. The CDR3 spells CSASGDLDTEAFF. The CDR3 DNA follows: TGCAGTGCTAGTGGGGACTTAGACACTGAAGCTTTCTTT.

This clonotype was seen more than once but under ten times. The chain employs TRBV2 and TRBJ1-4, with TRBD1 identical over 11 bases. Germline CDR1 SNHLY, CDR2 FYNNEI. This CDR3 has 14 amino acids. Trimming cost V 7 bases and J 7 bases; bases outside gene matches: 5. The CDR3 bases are TGTGCCAGCACCCCGGGACAGGGGGGTGAAAAACTGTTTTTT. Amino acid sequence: CASTPGQGGEKLFF.

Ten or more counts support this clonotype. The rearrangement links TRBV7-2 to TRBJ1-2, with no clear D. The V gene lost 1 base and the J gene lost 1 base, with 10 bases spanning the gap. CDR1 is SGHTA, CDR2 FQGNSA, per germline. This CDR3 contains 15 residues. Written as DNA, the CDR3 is TGTGCCAGCAGCTTAGGGCCGGGAATTAACTATGGCTACACCTTC. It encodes CASSLGPGINYGYTF.

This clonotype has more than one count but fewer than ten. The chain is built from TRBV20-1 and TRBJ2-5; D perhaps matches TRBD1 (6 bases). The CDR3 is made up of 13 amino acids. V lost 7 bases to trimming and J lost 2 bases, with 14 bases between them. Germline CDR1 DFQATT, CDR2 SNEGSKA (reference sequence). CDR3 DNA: TGCAGTGGGTGGACAGCGACACAAGAGACCCAGTACTTC. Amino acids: CSGWTATQETQYF.

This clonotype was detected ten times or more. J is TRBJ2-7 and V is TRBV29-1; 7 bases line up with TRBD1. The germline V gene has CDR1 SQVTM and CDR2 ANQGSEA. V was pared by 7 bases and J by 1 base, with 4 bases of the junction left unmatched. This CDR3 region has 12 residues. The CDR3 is CSGRQGSYEQYF. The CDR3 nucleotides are TGCAGCGGACGACAGGGATCCTACGAGCAGTACTTC.

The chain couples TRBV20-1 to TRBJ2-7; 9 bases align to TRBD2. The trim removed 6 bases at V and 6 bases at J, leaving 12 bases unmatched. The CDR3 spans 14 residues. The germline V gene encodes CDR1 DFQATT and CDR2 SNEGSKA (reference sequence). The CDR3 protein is CSAIELAGSPEQYF. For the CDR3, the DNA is TGCAGTGCAATTGAACTAGCGGGTTCTCCCGAGCAGTACTTC.

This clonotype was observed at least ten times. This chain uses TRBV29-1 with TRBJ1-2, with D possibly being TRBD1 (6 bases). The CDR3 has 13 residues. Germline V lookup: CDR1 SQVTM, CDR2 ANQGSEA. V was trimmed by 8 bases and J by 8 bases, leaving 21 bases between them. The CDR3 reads CSTRDTSFGGYTF. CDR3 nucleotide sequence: TGCAGCACCCGGGACACTTCCTTCGGAGGCTACACCTTC.

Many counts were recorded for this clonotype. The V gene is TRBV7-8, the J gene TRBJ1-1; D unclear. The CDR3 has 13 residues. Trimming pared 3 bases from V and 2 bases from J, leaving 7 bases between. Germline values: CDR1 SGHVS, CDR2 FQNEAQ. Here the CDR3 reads CASSFSANTEAFF. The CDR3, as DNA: TGTGCCAGCAGCTTCAGCGCTAACACTGAAGCTTTCTTT.

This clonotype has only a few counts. Here the CDR3 reads CASSTGVGNTIYF. CDR3 coding DNA: TGCGCCAGCAGTACCGGGGTTGGAAACACCATATATTTT. This chain connects TRBV10-2 to TRBJ1-3; no definite D call. CDR3 length: 13 residues. The V gene lost 5 bases and the J gene lost 3 bases, with 8 bases spanning the gap. In germline, CDR1 is WSHSY, CDR2 SAAADI.

CDR3 sequence (DNA): TGTGCCAGCTCACTGGACAGAGTTGATGGCTACACCTTC. Residues: CASSLDRVDGYTF. The chain carries TRBV18 and TRBJ1-2; possibly TRBD1 for D (6 bases). The CDR3 loop spans 13 amino acids. The V end was cut by 4 bases, the J end by 6 bases, with 12 bases between. Germline V CDR1 and CDR2: KGHSH, LQKENI.

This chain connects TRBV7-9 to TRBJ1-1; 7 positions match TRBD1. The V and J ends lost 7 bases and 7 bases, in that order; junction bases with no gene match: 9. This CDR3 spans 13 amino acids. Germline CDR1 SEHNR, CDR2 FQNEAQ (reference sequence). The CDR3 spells CASTLTGVDEAFF. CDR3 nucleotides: TGTGCCAGCACCCTAACAGGGGTAGATGAAGCTTTCTTT.

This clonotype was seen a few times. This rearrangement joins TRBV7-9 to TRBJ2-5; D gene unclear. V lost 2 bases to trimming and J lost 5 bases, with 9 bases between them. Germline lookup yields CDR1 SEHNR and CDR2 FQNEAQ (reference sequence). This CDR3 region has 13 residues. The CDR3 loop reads CASSLTSWETQYF. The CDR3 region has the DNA TGTGCCAGCAGCTTAACGTCGTGGGAGACCCAGTACTTC. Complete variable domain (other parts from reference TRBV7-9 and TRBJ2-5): DTGVSQNPRHKITKRGQNVTFRCDPISEHNRLYWYRQTLGQGPEFLTYFQNEAQLEKSRLLSDRFSAERPKGSFSTLEIQRTEQGDSAMYLCASSLTSWETQYFGPGTRLLVL.

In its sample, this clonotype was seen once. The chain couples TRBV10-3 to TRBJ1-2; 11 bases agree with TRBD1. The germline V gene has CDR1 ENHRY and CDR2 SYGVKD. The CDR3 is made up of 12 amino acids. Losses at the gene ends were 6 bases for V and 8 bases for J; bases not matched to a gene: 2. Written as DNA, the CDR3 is TGTGCCATCAGGTGGACAGGGGGCGGCTACACCTTC. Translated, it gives CAIRWTGGGYTF.

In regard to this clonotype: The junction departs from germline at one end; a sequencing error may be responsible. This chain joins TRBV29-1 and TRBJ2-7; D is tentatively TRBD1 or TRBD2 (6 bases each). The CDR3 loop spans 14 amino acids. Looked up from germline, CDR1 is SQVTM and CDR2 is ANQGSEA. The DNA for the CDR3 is TGCAGTGCCAAGCCTCCGGGGGCCTCCCACGAGCAGTACTTC. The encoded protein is CSAKPPGASHEQYF.

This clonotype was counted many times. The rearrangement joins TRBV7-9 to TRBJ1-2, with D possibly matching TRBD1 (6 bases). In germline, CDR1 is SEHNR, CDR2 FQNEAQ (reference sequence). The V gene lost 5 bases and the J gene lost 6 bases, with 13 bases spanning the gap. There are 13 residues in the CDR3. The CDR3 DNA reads TGTGCCAGCAGCGGAGATGGGGGGCATGGCTACACCTTC. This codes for CASSGDGGHGYTF.

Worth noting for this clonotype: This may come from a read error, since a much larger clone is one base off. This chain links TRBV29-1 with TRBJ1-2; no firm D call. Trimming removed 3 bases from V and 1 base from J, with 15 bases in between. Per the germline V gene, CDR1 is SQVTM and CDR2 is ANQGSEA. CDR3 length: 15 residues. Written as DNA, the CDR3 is TGCAGCGTTGAGGGCCGTTACGGGGTTAACTATGGCTACACCTTC. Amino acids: CSVEGRYGVNYGYTF.

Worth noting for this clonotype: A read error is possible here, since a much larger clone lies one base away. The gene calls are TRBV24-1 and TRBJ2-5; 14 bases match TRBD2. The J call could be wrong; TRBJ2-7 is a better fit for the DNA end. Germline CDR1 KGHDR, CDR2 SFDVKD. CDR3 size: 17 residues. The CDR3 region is CATSDSQGTSGSNEQYF. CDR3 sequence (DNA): TGTGCCACCAGTGATTCCCAGGGGACTAGCGGGAGCAACGAGCAGTACTTC.

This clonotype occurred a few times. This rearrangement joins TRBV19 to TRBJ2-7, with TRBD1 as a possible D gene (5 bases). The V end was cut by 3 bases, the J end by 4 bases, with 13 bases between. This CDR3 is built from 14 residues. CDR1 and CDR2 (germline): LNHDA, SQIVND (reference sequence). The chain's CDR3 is CASSIGFGHYEQYF. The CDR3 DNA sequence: TGTGCCAGTAGTATCGGTTTCGGACATTACGAGCAGTACTTC.

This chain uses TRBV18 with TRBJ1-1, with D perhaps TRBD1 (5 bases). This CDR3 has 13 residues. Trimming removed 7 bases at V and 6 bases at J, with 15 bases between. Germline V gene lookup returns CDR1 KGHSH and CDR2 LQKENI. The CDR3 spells CASFGTGLAEAFF. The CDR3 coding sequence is TGTGCCAGCTTTGGGACCGGGTTGGCTGAAGCTTTCTTT.

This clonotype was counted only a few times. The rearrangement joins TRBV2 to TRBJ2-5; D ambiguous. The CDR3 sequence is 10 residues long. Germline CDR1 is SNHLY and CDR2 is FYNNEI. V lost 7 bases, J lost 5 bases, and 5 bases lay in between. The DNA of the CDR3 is TGTGCCAGCACCCGGGAGACCCAGTACTTC. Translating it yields CASTRETQYF.

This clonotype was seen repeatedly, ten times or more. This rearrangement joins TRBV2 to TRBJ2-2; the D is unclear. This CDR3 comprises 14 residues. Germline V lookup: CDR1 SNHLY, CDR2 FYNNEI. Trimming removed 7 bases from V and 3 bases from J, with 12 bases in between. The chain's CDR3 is CASIKDRDTGELFF. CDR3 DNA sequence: TGTGCCAGCATTAAAGACCGCGACACCGGGGAGCTGTTTTTT.

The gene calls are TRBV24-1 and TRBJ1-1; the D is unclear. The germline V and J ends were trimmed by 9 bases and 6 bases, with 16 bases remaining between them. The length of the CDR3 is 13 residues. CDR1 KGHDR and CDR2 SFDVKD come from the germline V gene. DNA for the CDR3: TGTGCCACCGCGGAACGTTTCCAGGCTGAAGCTTTCTTT. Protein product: CATAERFQAEAFF.

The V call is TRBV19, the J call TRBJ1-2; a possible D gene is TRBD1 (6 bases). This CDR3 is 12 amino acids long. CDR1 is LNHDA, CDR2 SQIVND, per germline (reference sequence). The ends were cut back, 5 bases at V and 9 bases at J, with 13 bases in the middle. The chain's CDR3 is CASSPSRGSYTF. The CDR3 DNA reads TGTGCCAGTAGTCCGTCTAGGGGGAGCTACACCTTC.

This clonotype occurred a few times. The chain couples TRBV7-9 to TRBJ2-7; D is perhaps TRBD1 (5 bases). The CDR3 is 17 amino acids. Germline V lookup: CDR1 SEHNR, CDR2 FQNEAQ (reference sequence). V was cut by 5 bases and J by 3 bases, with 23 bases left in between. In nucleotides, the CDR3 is TGTGCCAGCAGCCGAGTCCGGGCCAACATGGGGCTCTACGAGCAGTACTTC. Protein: CASSRVRANMGLYEQYF.

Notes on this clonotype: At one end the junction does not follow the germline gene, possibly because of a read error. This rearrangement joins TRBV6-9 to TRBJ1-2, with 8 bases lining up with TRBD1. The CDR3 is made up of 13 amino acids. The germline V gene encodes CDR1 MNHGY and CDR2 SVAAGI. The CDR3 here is CASSYSRGRGYTF. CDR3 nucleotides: TGTGCCAGCAGCTATTCCAGGGGGCGAGGCTACACCTTC.